This T cell receptor (beta chain) was captured by sequencing in a study of cytomegalovirus exposure and HLA in healthy donors. Across the study: The study placed about 81% of its 350 to 400 genotyped donors in the Caucasian-associated ancestry cluster.

The CDR3 is 13 amino acids. Deletions cut 4 bases from V and 1 base from J, with 7 bases between. Germline-derived CDR1 and CDR2 are KGHSH and LQKENI. PCR used 60 Vbeta primers and 13 Jbeta primers. TCRdb's table, derived via immunoSEQ multiplex PCR, lists solely in-frame clones and lacks some. The profile shows more than 110,000 clones, roughly 83% of them singletons. Remarks on this clone: Its antigen is unidentified.

Study-wide results and limits: Later analysis showed TCR association rates varying by HLA locus, highest for DRB1 and lowest for HLA-C. In a later analysis, a missense DCLRE1C variant was linked to TCR beta V- and J-gene trimming.

J is TRBJ1-1 and V is TRBV18; D is uncertain. The receptor was isolated from a man between 40 and 49 years old in good health and CMV-seropositive. Sequencing was carried out using PBMCs. The CDR3 loop reads CASSHGENTEAFF. CDR3 coding DNA: TGTGCCAGCTCACACGGGGAGAACACTGAAGCTTTCTTT.